This T cell receptor beta chain was profiled in a study of regulatory T cells in long-lasting Graves disease. This clonotype was observed a few times. Time point of the sample: newly diagnosed GD, antithyroid drugs for less than 3 months. PBMC RNA served as the TCR library source. CDR3 length equals 12 residues. Germline values: CDR1 SQVTM, CDR2 ANQGSEA. Building of the TCR beta libraries involved iRepertoire HTBI primers and Arm-PCR of CDR3 regions. TCRdb reanalysed the multiplex PCR reads using MiXCR and keeps one entry per CDR3 protein. The sample holds more than 300,000 distinct CDR3 sequences, around 15% seen once. The same data also contributed to another study, on T cells in Graves' hyperthyroidism and ophthalmopathy. That work adds: Blood also contained most expanded thyroid clonotypes above 0.001.

The sequencing here drew on peripheral blood mononuclear cells (PBMCs), taken at new diagnosis, from a patient treated with antithyroid drugs. The source of this sequence is a woman aged 18-35 years with Graves disease. This rearrangement joins TRBV29-1 to TRBJ2-1; 7 bases fit TRBD2. DNA of the CDR3: TGCCGGGTCGGGAGGAGGGACAATGAGCAGTTCTTC. This gives the protein CRVGRRDNEQFF.